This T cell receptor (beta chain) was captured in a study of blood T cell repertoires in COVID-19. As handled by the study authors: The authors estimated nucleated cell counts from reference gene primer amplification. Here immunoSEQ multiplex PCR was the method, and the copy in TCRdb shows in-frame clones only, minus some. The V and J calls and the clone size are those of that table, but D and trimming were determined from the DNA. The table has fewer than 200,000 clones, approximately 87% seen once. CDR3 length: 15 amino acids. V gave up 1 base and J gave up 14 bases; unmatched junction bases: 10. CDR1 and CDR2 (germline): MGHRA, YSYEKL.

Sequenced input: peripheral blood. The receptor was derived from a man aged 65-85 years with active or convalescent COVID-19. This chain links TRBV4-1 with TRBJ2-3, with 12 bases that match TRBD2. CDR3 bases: TGCGCCAGCAGCCAAGTGGCTCCTAGCGGGAGGGTATGGTATTTT. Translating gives CASSQVAPSGRVWYF.